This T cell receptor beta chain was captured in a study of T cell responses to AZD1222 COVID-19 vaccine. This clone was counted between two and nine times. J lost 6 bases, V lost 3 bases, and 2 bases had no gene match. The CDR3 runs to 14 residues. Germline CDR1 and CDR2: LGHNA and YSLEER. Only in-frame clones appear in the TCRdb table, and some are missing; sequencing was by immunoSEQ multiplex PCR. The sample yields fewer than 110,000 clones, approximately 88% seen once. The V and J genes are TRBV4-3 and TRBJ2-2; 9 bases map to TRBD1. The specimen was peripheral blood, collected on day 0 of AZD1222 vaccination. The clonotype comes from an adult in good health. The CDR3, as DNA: TGCGCCAGCAGCCACCGACAGGGGGCCGGGGAGCTGTTTTTT. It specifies CASSHRQGAGELFF.